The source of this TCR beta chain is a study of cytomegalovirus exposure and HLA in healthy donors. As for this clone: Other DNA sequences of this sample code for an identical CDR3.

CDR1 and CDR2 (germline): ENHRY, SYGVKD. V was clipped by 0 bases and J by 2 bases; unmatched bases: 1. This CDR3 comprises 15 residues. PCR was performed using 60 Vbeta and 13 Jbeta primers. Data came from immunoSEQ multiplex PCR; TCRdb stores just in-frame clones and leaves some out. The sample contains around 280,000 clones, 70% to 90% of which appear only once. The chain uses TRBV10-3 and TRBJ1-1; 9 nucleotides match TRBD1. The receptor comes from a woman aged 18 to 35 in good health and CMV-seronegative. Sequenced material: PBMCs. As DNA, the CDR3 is TGTGCCATCAGTGAGTCGGGACAGGGAAACACTGAAGCTTTCTTT. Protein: CAISESGQGNTEAFF.